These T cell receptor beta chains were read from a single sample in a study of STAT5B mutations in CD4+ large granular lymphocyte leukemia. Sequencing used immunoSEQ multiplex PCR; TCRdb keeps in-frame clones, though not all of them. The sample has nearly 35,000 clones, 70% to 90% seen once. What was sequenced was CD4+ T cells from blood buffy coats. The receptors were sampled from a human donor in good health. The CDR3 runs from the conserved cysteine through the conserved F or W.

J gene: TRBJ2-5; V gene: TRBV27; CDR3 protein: CASSYSSSGTGTEETQYF
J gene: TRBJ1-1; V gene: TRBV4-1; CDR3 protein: CASSRLGFQDTEAFF
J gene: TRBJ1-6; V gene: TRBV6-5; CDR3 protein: CASRNSGTGPSPLHF
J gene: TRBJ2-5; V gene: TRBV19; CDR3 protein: CASSIEGYQQETQYF
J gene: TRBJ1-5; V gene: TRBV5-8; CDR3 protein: CASSKGTRGNQPQHF
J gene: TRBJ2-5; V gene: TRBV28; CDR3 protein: CASSLRASGKETQYF
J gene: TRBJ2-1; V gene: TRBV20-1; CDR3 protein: CSAPKRHEQFF
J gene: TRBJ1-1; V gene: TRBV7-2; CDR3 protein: CASRLRGENTEAFF
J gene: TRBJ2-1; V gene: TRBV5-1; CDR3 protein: CASSVPTSGSYNEQFF
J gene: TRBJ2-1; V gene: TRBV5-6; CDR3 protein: CASSKQSPSSYNEQFF
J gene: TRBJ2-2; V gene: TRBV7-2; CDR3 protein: CASSLASLRAGELFF
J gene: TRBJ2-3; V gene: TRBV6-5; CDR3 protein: CASSPPGTDTQYF
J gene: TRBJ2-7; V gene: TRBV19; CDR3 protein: CASSILVGSSYEQYF
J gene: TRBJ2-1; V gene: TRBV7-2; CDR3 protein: CASSPNYHNEQFF
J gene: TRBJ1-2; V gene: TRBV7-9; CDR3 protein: CASSLASAAANYGYTF
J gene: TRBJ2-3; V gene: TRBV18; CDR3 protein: CASSPYSGTGAHNTDTQYF